Following are 30 T cell receptor beta chains from one sample sequenced in a study of shared clonotypes between healthy human individuals. Profiled with immunoSEQ multiplex PCR; TCRdb holds only in-frame clones, not every one. Seen here are about 500,000 clones, roughly three quarters observed once, and the top ten hold around 12%. Sequenced input: PBMCs. The receptor set was obtained from a woman aged 40 to 50 in good health. Some clones in this sample may be carry-over from other donors' samples.

Notes on this clone: Other DNA variants within this sample encode the same CDR3. The chain's CDR3 is CASSLGATDTQYF. As DNA, the CDR3 is TGTGCCAGCAGTTTGGGAGCCACAGATACGCAGTATTTT. J is TRBJ2-3 and V is TRBV28, with a possible D match to TRBD2 (5 bases). The CDR3 runs to 13 residues. Trimming pared 3 bases from V and 2 bases from J, leaving 6 bases between. The V gene's germline CDR1 is MDHEN and CDR2 SYDVKM.

This sequence joins TRBV28 and TRBJ1-4; perhaps TRBD1 as D (5 bases). Germline V gene data show CDR1 as MDHEN and CDR2 as SYDVKM. V lost 1 base, J lost 4 bases, and 19 bases lay in between. The CDR3 runs to 18 residues. CDR3 sequence reads: CASSLFGAQGFGNEKLFF. CDR3 DNA sequence: TGTGCCAGCAGTTTATTCGGGGCTCAGGGTTTTGGTAATGAAAAACTGTTTTTT. Variable domain in full (rest from reference TRBV28 and TRBJ1-4): DVKVTQSSRYLVKRTGEKVFLECVQDMDHENMFWYRQDPGLGLRLIYFSYDVKMKEKGDIPEGYSVSREKKERFSLILESASTNQTSMYLCASSLFGAQGFGNEKLFFGSGTQLSVL.

This clone was observed once. The V call is TRBV6-5, the J call TRBJ1-6, with TRBD1 matching 10 bases. The CDR3 is 12 residues long. Per germline, CDR1 MNHEY and CDR2 SVGAGI. Trimming at V came to 4 bases and at J to 13 bases, leaving 1 base not matched to a gene. CDR3 residues: CASSWTGGPLHF. The CDR3 nucleotides are TGTGCCAGCAGTTGGACAGGGGGTCCCCTCCACTTT.

This sequence joins TRBV5-1 and TRBJ1-2, with 8 nucleotides matching TRBD1. With 0 bases clipped from V and 8 bases from J, the junction kept 12 bases outside the gene matches. Germline V gives CDR1 SGHRS, CDR2 YFSETQ. CDR3 length: 16 amino acids. This CDR3 reads CASSLGGTGNYEGYTF. The CDR3 nucleotides are TGCGCCAGCAGCTTGGGAGGGACAGGCAACTATGAAGGCTACACCTTC.

The V and J genes are TRBV5-1 and TRBJ2-7, with 12 bases aligning to TRBD2. The CDR3 is 15 residues long. Germline loops: CDR1 SGHRS, CDR2 YFSETQ. V was clipped by 4 bases and J by 6 bases; unmatched bases: 8. The CDR3 DNA follows: TGCGCCAGCAGCCCGAGACTAGCGGGAGCGGTCGAGCAGTACTTC. This codes for CASSPRLAGAVEQYF.

The table lists this clone with a count of one. The rearrangement links TRBV7-2 to TRBJ2-2, with D perhaps matching TRBD1 or TRBD2 (5 bases each). There are 15 residues in the CDR3. Trimming took 5 bases from V and 0 from J, leaving 10 bases between them. Germline loops: CDR1 SGHTA, CDR2 FQGNSA. CDR3 DNA sequence: TGTGCCAGCAGCCGGCTGGGGGCGAACACCGGGGAGCTGTTTTTT. Translating gives CASSRLGANTGELFF.

The chain has TRBV19 and TRBJ2-7, with TRBD2 as a possible D gene (6 bases). The CDR3 loop spans 16 amino acids. Germline values: CDR1 LNHDA, CDR2 SQIVND (reference sequence). Between the trimmed V and J ends, which lost 4 bases and 2 bases, there was a span of 18 bases. The DNA of the CDR3 is TGTGCCAGTAGTAAGTTTCCGGGACGGGGGACCTACGAGCAGTACTTC. Amino acids: CASSKFPGRGTYEQYF. The full variable domain, completed using reference TRBV19 and TRBJ2-7, is DGGITQSPKYLFRKEGQNVTLSCEQNLNHDAMYWYRQDPGQGLRLIYYSQIVNDFQKGDIAEGYSVSREKKESFPLTVTSAQKNPTAFYLCASSKFPGRGTYEQYFGPGTRLTVT.

The J gene is TRBJ2-7, the V gene TRBV27; TRBD1 agrees at 9 bases. The CDR3 is made up of 15 amino acids. J gave up 6 bases and V 0 bases, and 6 bases lay outside the gene matches. Germline V gene lookup returns CDR1 MNHEY and CDR2 SMNVEV (reference sequence). The CDR3 loop reads CASSLSNRGLSEQYF. The CDR3 coding sequence is TGTGCCAGCAGTTTATCGAACAGGGGGCTCTCCGAGCAGTACTTC.

The chain has TRBV29-1 and TRBJ2-3; D could derive from TRBD1 or TRBD2 (6 bases each). Germline V gene lookup returns CDR1 SQVTM and CDR2 ANQGSEA. This CDR3 is built from 13 residues. Trimming took 1 base from V and 4 from J, leaving 9 bases between them. Written as DNA, the CDR3 is TGCAGCGTTGAAGCAGGGGAGGCAGATACGCAGTATTTT. Protein: CSVEAGEADTQYF.

For this clone: Just one base apart from a much larger clone, this may be a read error. Other DNA variants within this sample encode the same CDR3. The chain uses TRBV14 and TRBJ2-7; maybe TRBD2 (6 bases). This CDR3 contains 14 residues. Germline V gene lookup returns CDR1 SGHDN and CDR2 FVKESK. CDR3 protein: CASSQVTGVVEQYF. In DNA form, the CDR3 reads TGCGCCAGCAGCCAAGTTACGGGAGTTGTCGAGCAGTACTTC.

This clone has only one observation. Only one base separates this from a far larger clonotype, so it likely reflects a read error. V and J are TRBV4-1 and TRBJ1-2; D remains unclear. The length of the CDR3 is 15 residues. Germline V gene lookup returns CDR1 MGHRA and CDR2 YSYEKL. The CDR3 DNA reads TGCGCCAGCAACCAAGTACAACGGCCGGACTATGGCTACACCTTC. This translates into CASNQVQRPDYGYTF.

V usage is TRBV5-1 and J usage is TRBJ2-7; perhaps TRBD1 as D (6 bases). V was clipped by 2 bases and J by 1 base, with 13 bases between them. CDR1 and CDR2 from the germline V gene are SGHRS and YFSETQ. The CDR3 runs to 15 residues. The CDR3 region has the DNA TGCGCCAGCAGCTTTCTGGACAGCATATCCTACGAGCAGTACTTC. Amino acid sequence: CASSFLDSISYEQYF.

The J gene is TRBJ2-7, the V gene TRBV14, with D tentatively TRBD1 (6 bases). In germline, CDR1 is SGHDN, CDR2 FVKESK. Deletions cut 4 bases from V and 2 bases from J, with 9 bases between. This CDR3 spans 13 amino acids. CDR3 in amino acids: CASSPTGPYEQYF. CDR3 sequence (DNA): TGTGCCAGCAGCCCGACAGGTCCCTACGAGCAGTACTTC.

The chain carries TRBV7-9 and TRBJ2-7; TRBD2 aligns across 10 bases. Trimming at V came to 5 bases and at J to 2 bases, leaving 9 bases not matched to a gene. This CDR3 region has 16 residues. Germline V gene data show CDR1 as SEHNR and CDR2 as FQNEAQ (reference sequence). The CDR3 here is CASSPRLAGRPYEQYF. The CDR3 DNA reads as TGTGCCAGCAGCCCGAGACTAGCGGGCCGCCCCTACGAGCAGTACTTC.

This clone was seen a handful of times. CDR3 DNA sequence: TGTGCCAGCAGTGACGGTTCAGCGGGGGAGCAGTACTTC. Translated: CASSDGSAGEQYF. The V and J genes are TRBV6-4 and TRBJ2-7; TRBD2 agrees at 7 bases. The CDR3 is 13 amino acids. Germline V gene lookup returns CDR1 MRHNA and CDR2 SNTAGT. The V segment lost 2 bases and the J segment 7 bases; nucleotides outside the gene matches: 5.

V and J are TRBV27 and TRBJ2-3, with D possibly TRBD1 on 6 matching bases. In germline, CDR1 is MNHEY, CDR2 SMNVEV (reference sequence). Between the trimmed V and J ends, which lost 7 bases and 6 bases, there was a span of 17 bases. This CDR3 comprises 14 residues. As DNA, the CDR3 is TGTGCCAGCAAACCGGGACAATGGACGGATACGCAGTATTTT. It specifies CASKPGQWTDTQYF.

The CDR3 spells CASSTRGTGGSYEQYF. Written as DNA, the CDR3 is TGTGCCAGTAGTACTCGGGGGACAGGGGGGTCCTACGAGCAGTACTTC. This chain uses TRBV19 with TRBJ2-7, with 11 bases matching TRBD1. The CDR3 consists of 16 residues. Trimming cost V 4 bases and J 1 base; bases outside gene matches: 6. Per the germline V gene, CDR1 is LNHDA and CDR2 is SQIVND (reference sequence).

This clone came up a few times. The rearrangement uses TRBV7-3 and TRBJ1-2; TRBD1 matches 8 bases. From germline, CDR1 is SGHTA and CDR2 FQGTGA. This CDR3 contains 13 residues. Trimming took 7 bases from V and 6 from J; bases not matched to a gene: 7. CDR3 amino acids: CASTRTGQNGYTF. The CDR3 DNA reads TGTGCCAGCACCCGGACAGGGCAAAATGGCTACACCTTC.

This clone was counted between two and nine times. A far larger clone lies a single base away; this is likely a read error. The chain carries TRBV30 and TRBJ1-6; 7 bases line up with TRBD1. This CDR3 spans 13 amino acids. Germline V lookup: CDR1 GTSNPN, CDR2 SVGIG (reference sequence). CDR3 loop: CAWRRQGNSPFHF. The CDR3 DNA is TGTGCCTGGAGACGACAGGGTAATTCACCCTTCCACTTT.

The rearrangement links TRBV19 to TRBJ2-3, with 9 nucleotides matching TRBD2. V gave up 6 bases and J gave up 1 base; unmatched junction bases: 2. Germline V gives CDR1 LNHDA, CDR2 SQIVND (reference sequence). The CDR3 consists of 14 residues. CDR3 region: CASSRLAGTDTQYF. Written as DNA, the CDR3 is TGTGCCAGTAGCCGACTAGCGGGCACAGATACGCAGTATTTT.

The chain has TRBV6-6 and TRBJ2-5; 10 nucleotides match TRBD2. This CDR3 has 14 amino acids. The J segment lost 3 bases and the V segment lost 7 bases, leaving 5 bases of the junction unmatched. Germline CDR1 MNHNY, CDR2 SVGAGI (reference sequence). The CDR3 DNA reads TGTGCCAGCACCAGACTAGCGGGTAAAGAGACCCAGTACTTC. Amino acid sequence: CASTRLAGKETQYF.

This clone has only one observation. This chain connects TRBV28 to TRBJ2-7, with 8 bases fitting TRBD1. The CDR3 loop spans 14 amino acids. V was clipped by 8 bases and J by 2 bases; unmatched bases: 8. CDR1 is MDHEN and CDR2 is SYDVKM in the germline V gene. This CDR3 is CASRPGTGAYEQYF. The CDR3 bases are TGTGCCAGCCGACCCGGGACAGGCGCCTACGAGCAGTACTTC.

V usage is TRBV28 and J usage is TRBJ2-7; 7 bases agree with TRBD2. Trimming took 6 bases from V and 3 from J; bases not matched to a gene: 8. The CDR3 has 14 residues. CDR1 and CDR2 (germline): MDHEN, SYDVKM. The CDR3 DNA reads as TGTGCCAGCAGGGCTCGCGGGAGCGGCTACGAGCAGTACTTC. The encoded protein is CASRARGSGYEQYF.

This clone was observed at least ten times. The chain uses TRBV9 and TRBJ2-1, with 13 bases matching TRBD2. From germline, CDR1 is SGDLS and CDR2 YYNGEE. This CDR3 region has 14 residues. Unmatched junction bases numbered 7, after V lost 6 bases and J lost 10 bases. CDR3: CASNLLAGGDEQFF. CDR3 DNA sequence: TGTGCCAGCAACCTACTAGCGGGAGGGGACGAGCAGTTCTTC.

The V gene is TRBV28, the J gene TRBJ1-2; D is possibly TRBD1 (5 bases). Looked up from germline, CDR1 is MDHEN and CDR2 is SYDVKM. The CDR3 has 12 amino acids. Trimming pared 6 bases from V and 4 bases from J, leaving 9 bases between. CDR3 protein: CASSRQTYGYTF. DNA for the CDR3: TGTGCCAGCAGCCGACAGACCTATGGCTACACCTTC.

The chain's CDR3 is CASSFGLAGTKETQYF. Here the CDR3 DNA reads TGCGCCAGCAGCTTCGGACTAGCGGGGACTAAAGAGACCCAGTACTTC. The chain joins TRBV5-1 to TRBJ2-5; 12 nucleotides agree with TRBD2. Trimming cost V 2 bases and J 3 bases; bases outside gene matches: 5. Germline V gives CDR1 SGHRS, CDR2 YFSETQ. There are 16 residues in the CDR3.

This clone was recorded many times. The same CDR3 can be traced to other DNA sequences in this sample. The chain couples TRBV5-6 to TRBJ2-2; TRBD2 matches 9 bases. CDR3 length: 15 amino acids. Germline V gene data show CDR1 as SGHDT and CDR2 as YYEEEE. The V gene end was trimmed by 3 bases and the J gene end by 6 bases; junction bases not matched to a gene: 6. CDR3 amino acids: CASSWREGLAGELFF. The CDR3 region has the DNA TGTGCCAGCAGCTGGCGGGAGGGCCTAGCCGGGGAGCTGTTTTTT.

The rearrangement joins TRBV9 to TRBJ2-3; D uncertain. CDR3 length: 14 residues. V was shortened by 1 base and J by 0 bases, with 6 bases between the two germline ends. The germline CDR1 and CDR2 sequences are SGDLS and YYNGEE. The CDR3 DNA is TGTGCCAGCAGCGTATCCGTAAGCACAGATACGCAGTATTTT. This sequence encodes CASSVSVSTDTQYF.

This chain uses TRBV6-6 with TRBJ2-5, with D possibly TRBD1 on 6 matching bases. CDR3 size: 15 residues. Trimming left V 6 bases short and J 4 bases short, with 18 bases between. The germline V gene encodes CDR1 MNHNY and CDR2 SVGAGI (reference sequence). Here the CDR3 DNA reads TGTGCCAGCAGCACCGTACAGGGTTTGGCAGAGACCCAGTACTTC. This codes for CASSTVQGLAETQYF.

Regarding this clone: A clone one base away is much larger, so this may be a read error. For the CDR3, the DNA is TGTGCCAGCATGGGGGGCACAGATACGCAGTATTTT. Residues: CASMGGTDTQYF. This chain joins TRBV7-9 and TRBJ2-3, with D possibly being TRBD1 or TRBD2 (5 bases each). Deletions cut 7 bases from V and 1 base from J, with 6 bases between. CDR3 length: 12 residues. CDR1 and CDR2 from the germline V gene are SEHNR and FQNEAQ (reference sequence).